The 21 T cell receptor beta chains below come from one sample, sequenced in a study of radiation and T cells in renal cell carcinoma. This sample's time point: baseline pretreatment blood. Treatment meaning: 15 Gy SBRT to primary tumor, nephrectomy 4 weeks later. Produced via immunoSEQ multiplex PCR; TCRdb's table is partial and in-frame only. The table lists 110,000 to 150,000 clones, 70% to 90% of them singletons. This specimen was blood, taken from a patient whose treatment included radiotherapy and nephrectomy. These TCRs come from a woman between 45 and 60 years old with renal cell carcinoma.

V usage is TRBV4-3 and J usage is TRBJ2-2; perhaps TRBD1 as D (5 bases). The CDR3 sequence is 15 residues long. V was cut by 0 bases and J by 5 bases, with 10 bases left in between. The V gene's germline CDR1 is LGHNA and CDR2 YSLEER. CDR3: CASSQDRVGTGELFF. CDR3 DNA: TGCGCCAGCAGCCAAGACAGGGTAGGGACCGGGGAGCTGTTTTTT.

The rearrangement joins TRBV5-6 to TRBJ1-4; possibly TRBD1 for D (6 bases). The germline CDR1 and CDR2 sequences are SGHDT and YYEEEE. The V and J ends lost 0 bases and 8 bases respectively, with 11 bases between them. This CDR3 region has 14 residues. The CDR3: CASSLAGVGEKLFF. As DNA, the CDR3 is TGTGCCAGCAGCTTGGCAGGGGTCGGCGAAAAACTGTTTTTT.

This sequence joins TRBV2 and TRBJ2-5; D is possibly TRBD2 (6 bases). In germline, CDR1 is SNHLY, CDR2 FYNNEI. The CDR3 has 13 amino acids. Trimming shortened V by 5 bases and J by 5 bases, and 12 bases separated the two germline ends. CDR3 region: CASSRRERETQYF. CDR3 DNA: TGTGCCAGCAGTCGTCGGGAGAGGGAGACCCAGTACTTC. Variable domain in full (rest from reference TRBV2 and TRBJ2-5): EPEVTQTPSHQVTQMGQEVILRCVPISNHLYFYWYRQILGQKVEFLVSFYNNEISEKSEIFDDQFSVERPDGSNFTLKIRSTKLEDSAMYFCASSRRERETQYFGPGTRLLVL.

In DNA form, the CDR3 reads TGTGCCAGCAGTTACTCCTTGACAGGGGAGGGAGAGACCCAGTACTTC. As protein: CASSYSLTGEGETQYF. The rearrangement links TRBV6-5 to TRBJ2-5, with TRBD1 as a possible D gene (8 bases). The CDR3 spans 16 residues. Germline V gene sequence: CDR1 MNHEY, CDR2 SVGAGI. V lost 0 bases and J 4 bases, leaving 15 bases between the germline ends.

The V gene is TRBV7-9, the J gene TRBJ2-5; 10 bases are a match to TRBD2. CDR3 length equals 15 residues. V gave up 2 bases and J gave up 5 bases; unmatched junction bases: 5. Germline CDR1 is SEHNR and CDR2 is FQNEAQ (reference sequence). The CDR3 region is CASSLLQREGETQYF. The CDR3 nucleotides read TGTGCCAGCAGCTTACTCCAGCGGGAGGGGGAGACCCAGTACTTC.

The genes are TRBV11-2 and TRBJ2-7; tentatively, D is TRBD1 or TRBD2 (6 bases each). Between the trimmed V and J ends, which lost 5 bases and 0 bases, there was a span of 11 bases. Germline CDR1 reads SGHAT; CDR2 reads FQNNGV. The CDR3 sequence is 14 residues long. The CDR3 is CASSPRGVSYEQYF. In DNA form, the CDR3 reads TGTGCCAGCAGCCCGAGGGGGGTCTCCTACGAGCAGTACTTC.

V gene TRBV5-1 combines with J gene TRBJ2-7, with 11 bases matching TRBD2. The J segment lost 0 bases and the V segment lost 0 bases, leaving 8 bases of the junction unmatched. Germline V gene sequence: CDR1 SGHRS, CDR2 YFSETQ. This CDR3 is built from 18 residues. The DNA for the CDR3 is TGCGCCAGCAGCTTGGGGTCTAGCGGGAGGATCAGCTCCTACGAGCAGTACTTC. It codes for CASSLGSSGRISSYEQYF. The full variable domain, with the rest looked up from reference TRBV5-1 and TRBJ2-7, is KAGVTQTPRYLIKTRGQQVTLSCSPISGHRSVSWYQQTPGQGLQFLFEYFSETQRNKGNFPGRFSGRQFSNSRSEMNVSTLELGDSALYLCASSLGSSGRISSYEQYFGPGTRLTVT.

This chain connects TRBV9 to TRBJ1-1; the D is unclear. This CDR3 comprises 15 residues. The V gene lost 0 bases and the J gene lost 4 bases, with 13 bases spanning the gap. Germline-derived CDR1 and CDR2 are SGDLS and YYNGEE. CDR3 DNA: TGTGCCAGCAGCGTAGGAAATATAGGGAGCACTGAAGCTTTCTTT. This encodes CASSVGNIGSTEAFF.

This clone has a handful of counts. V and J are TRBV2 and TRBJ1-2; D is unresolved. With 1 base removed from V and 4 bases from J, the gap between germline ends came to 10 bases. Germline CDR1 is SNHLY and CDR2 is FYNNEI. CDR3 length: 14 residues. Written as DNA, the CDR3 is TGTGCCAGCAGTGAAGGCGAAGGCGCCTATGGCTACACCTTC. This translates into CASSEGEGAYGYTF. The variable domain in full, completed from reference TRBV2 and TRBJ1-2, reads EPEVTQTPSHQVTQMGQEVILRCVPISNHLYFYWYRQILGQKVEFLVSFYNNEISEKSEIFDDQFSVERPDGSNFTLKIRSTKLEDSAMYFCASSEGEGAYGYTFGSGTRLTVV.

The rearrangement links TRBV10-2 to TRBJ1-2, with D perhaps matching TRBD1 (6 bases). The germline CDR1 and CDR2 sequences are WSHSY and SAAADI. CDR3 size: 15 residues. The V end was cut by 8 bases, the J end by 8 bases, with 24 bases between. CDR3 coding DNA: TGCGCCAGCCACTTGGGGGCCGAACGTTCGGGGGGCTACACCTTC. Protein: CASHLGAERSGGYTF.

J is TRBJ2-1 and V is TRBV30, with TRBD2 identical over 13 bases. In germline, CDR1 is GTSNPN, CDR2 SVGIG (reference sequence). CDR3 length: 17 residues. V trimming: 4 bases; J trimming: 0 bases; junction bases outside the gene matches: 6. Here the CDR3 reads CAWNPGLAGSSYNEQFF. Written as DNA, the CDR3 is TGTGCCTGGAATCCGGGACTAGCGGGGAGCTCCTACAATGAGCAGTTCTTC.

This rearrangement joins TRBV15 to TRBJ1-5, with no clear D. The germline V gene encodes CDR1 LNHNV and CDR2 YYDKDF (reference sequence). V lost 8 bases, J lost 4 bases, and 9 bases lay in between. The CDR3 runs 12 residues. The CDR3 nucleotides are TGTGCCACCCAGAAGGGAAATCAGCCCCAGCATTTT. Encoded protein: CATQKGNQPQHF.

This chain connects TRBV10-2 to TRBJ2-2; no definite D call. This CDR3 region has 16 residues. CDR1 and CDR2 from the germline V gene are WSHSY and SAAADI. Deletions cut 6 bases from V and 0 bases from J, with 14 bases between. Here the CDR3 reads CASREISKTNTGELFF. Written as DNA, the CDR3 is TGCGCCAGCAGGGAGATTAGTAAGACGAACACCGGGGAGCTGTTTTTT.

The chain links TRBV18 to TRBJ1-2; possible D gene TRBD1, 6 bases. The V gene lost 5 bases and the J gene lost 6 bases, with 13 bases spanning the gap. The CDR3 spans 13 residues. Germline assignment: CDR1 KGHSH and CDR2 LQKENI. CDR3 DNA sequence: TGTGCCAGCTCAACCACCAGGGGCGATGGCTACACCTTC. It translates to CASSTTRGDGYTF.

The chain employs TRBV4-2 and TRBJ2-5; 10 bases match TRBD2. V shed 0 bases, J shed 14 bases, and the junction held 12 bases outside the gene matches. The CDR3 length is 15 residues. CDR1 is LGHNA, CDR2 YNFKEQ, per germline. CDR3 DNA: TGTGCCAGCAGCCAAGAAGGACTAGCGGTTTCTCGACTCTACTTC. This translates into CASSQEGLAVSRLYF.

In its sample, this clone ranks as medium-sized. This chain links TRBV2 with TRBJ1-6; no clear D gene. Trimming shortened V by 6 bases and J by 0 bases, and 9 bases separated the two germline ends. Germline V gives CDR1 SNHLY, CDR2 FYNNEI. This CDR3 region has 15 residues. DNA for the CDR3: TGTGCCAGCAGGTTAAGAAACTCCTATAATTCACCCCTCCACTTT. It translates to CASRLRNSYNSPLHF.

The chain has TRBV2 and TRBJ1-1; D gene ambiguous. This CDR3 contains 11 residues. Germline values: CDR1 SNHLY, CDR2 FYNNEI. The germline V and J ends were trimmed by 7 bases and 7 bases, with 10 bases remaining between them. CDR3 protein: CASNLQSEAFF. DNA for the CDR3: TGTGCCAGCAACCTACAGAGTGAAGCTTTCTTT.

V and J are TRBV5-1 and TRBJ2-7; D is unclear. There are 14 residues in the CDR3. Germline CDR1 and CDR2: SGHRS and YFSETQ. With 0 bases removed from V and 1 base from J, the gap between germline ends came to 8 bases. The CDR3 spells CASSLAVGSYEQYF. The CDR3 DNA reads as TGCGCCAGCAGCTTGGCCGTCGGATCCTACGAGCAGTACTTC.

This clone was seen more than once but under ten times. V gene TRBV15 combines with J gene TRBJ2-7, with D possibly TRBD2 on 6 matching bases. Germline assignment: CDR1 LNHNV and CDR2 YYDKDF (reference sequence). Trimming took 4 bases from V and 2 from J, leaving 15 bases between them. The CDR3 consists of 15 residues. Here the CDR3 reads CATSTNRENAYEQYF. DNA for the CDR3: TGTGCCACCAGCACCAACCGGGAGAACGCCTACGAGCAGTACTTC.

V and J are TRBV5-1 and TRBJ2-7; 7 positions agree with TRBD1. This CDR3 region has 13 residues. Losses at the gene ends were 3 bases for V and 6 bases for J; bases not matched to a gene: 6. In germline, CDR1 is SGHRS, CDR2 YFSETQ. DNA of the CDR3: TGCGCCAGCAGCTCAGGACAGGCTAGCGAGCAGTACTTC. Translating gives CASSSGQASEQYF.

This chain links TRBV28 with TRBJ2-1; 11 nucleotides match TRBD1. Germline V lookup: CDR1 MDHEN, CDR2 SYDVKM. With 5 bases clipped from V and 8 bases from J, the junction kept 8 bases outside the gene matches. CDR3 size: 15 residues. The CDR3 DNA follows: TGTGCCAGCAGTACCAGGACAGGGGGCATGGATGAGCAGTTCTTC. It codes for CASSTRTGGMDEQFF.